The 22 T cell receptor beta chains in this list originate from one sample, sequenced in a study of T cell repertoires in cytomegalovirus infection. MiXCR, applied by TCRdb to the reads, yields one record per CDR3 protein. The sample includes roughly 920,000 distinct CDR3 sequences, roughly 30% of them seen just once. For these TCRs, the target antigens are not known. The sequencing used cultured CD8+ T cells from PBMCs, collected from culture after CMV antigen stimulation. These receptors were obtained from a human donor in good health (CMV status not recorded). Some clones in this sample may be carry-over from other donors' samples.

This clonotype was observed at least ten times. CDR3 protein: CASSLGTPGVGNTEAFF. DNA for the CDR3: TGTGCCAGCAGTCTCGGGACTCCCGGGGTCGGGAACACTGAAGCTTTCTTT. The chain couples TRBV27 to TRBJ1-1; possibly TRBD1 for D (5 bases). The V end was cut by 5 bases, the J end by 1 base, with 20 bases between. The CDR3 covers 17 residues. CDR1 MNHEY and CDR2 SMNVEV come from the germline V gene (reference sequence).

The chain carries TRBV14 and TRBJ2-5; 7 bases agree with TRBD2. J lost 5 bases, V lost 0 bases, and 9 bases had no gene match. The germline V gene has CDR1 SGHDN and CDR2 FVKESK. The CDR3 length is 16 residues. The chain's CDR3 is CASSQEASGALETQYF. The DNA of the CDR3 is TGTGCCAGCAGCCAAGAAGCCAGCGGGGCTCTCGAGACCCAGTACTTC.

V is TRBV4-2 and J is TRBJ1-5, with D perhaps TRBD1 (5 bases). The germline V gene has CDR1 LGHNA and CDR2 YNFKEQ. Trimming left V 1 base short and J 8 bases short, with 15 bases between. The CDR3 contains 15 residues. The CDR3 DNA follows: TGTGCCAGCAGCCAAGTGGGGCAGTCCACCAAGCCCCAGCATTTT. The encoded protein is CASSQVGQSTKPQHF.

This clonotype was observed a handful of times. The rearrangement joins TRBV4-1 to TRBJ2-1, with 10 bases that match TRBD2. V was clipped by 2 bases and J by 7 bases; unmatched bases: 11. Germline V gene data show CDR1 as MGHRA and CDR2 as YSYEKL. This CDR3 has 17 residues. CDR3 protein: CASSQWASGGGFNEQFF. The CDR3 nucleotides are TGCGCCAGCAGCCAATGGGCTAGCGGGGGAGGTTTTAATGAGCAGTTCTTC.

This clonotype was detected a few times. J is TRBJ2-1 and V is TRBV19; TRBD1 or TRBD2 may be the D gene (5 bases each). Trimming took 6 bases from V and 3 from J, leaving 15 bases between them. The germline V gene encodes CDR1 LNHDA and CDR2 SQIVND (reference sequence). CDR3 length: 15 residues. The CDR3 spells CASSLSGTNYNEQFF. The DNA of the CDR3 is TGTGCCAGTAGCCTTTCTGGGACCAACTACAATGAGCAGTTCTTC.

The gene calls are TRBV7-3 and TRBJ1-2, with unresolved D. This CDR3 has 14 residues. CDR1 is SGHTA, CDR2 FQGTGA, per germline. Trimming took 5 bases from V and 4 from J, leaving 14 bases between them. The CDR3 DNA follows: TGTGCCAGCAGCCCAGACCGGAGGGTCTATGGCTACACCTTC. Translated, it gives CASSPDRRVYGYTF.

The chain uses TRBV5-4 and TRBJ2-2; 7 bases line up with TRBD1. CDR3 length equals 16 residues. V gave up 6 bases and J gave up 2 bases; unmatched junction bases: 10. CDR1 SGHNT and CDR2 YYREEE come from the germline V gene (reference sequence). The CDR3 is CASTILQGINTGELFF. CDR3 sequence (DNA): TGTGCCAGCACTATCTTACAGGGGATAAACACCGGGGAGCTGTTTTTT. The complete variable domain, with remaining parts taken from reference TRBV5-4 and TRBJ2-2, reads ETGVTQSPTHLIKTRGQQVTLRCSSQSGHNTVSWYQQALGQGPQFIFQYYREEENGRGNFPPRFSGLQFPNYSSELNVNALELDDSALYLCASTILQGINTGELFFGEGSRLTVL.

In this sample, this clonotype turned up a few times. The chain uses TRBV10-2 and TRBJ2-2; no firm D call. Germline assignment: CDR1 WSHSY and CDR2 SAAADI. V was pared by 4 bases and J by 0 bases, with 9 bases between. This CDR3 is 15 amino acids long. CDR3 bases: TGCGCCAGCAGTGGTAGTTGGACGAACACCGGGGAGCTGTTTTTT. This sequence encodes CASSGSWTNTGELFF.

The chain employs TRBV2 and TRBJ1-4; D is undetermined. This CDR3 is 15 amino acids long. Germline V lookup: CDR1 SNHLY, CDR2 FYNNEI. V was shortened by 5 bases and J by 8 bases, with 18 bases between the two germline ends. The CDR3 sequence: CASSRPGPGREKLFF. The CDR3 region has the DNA TGTGCCAGCAGTCGGCCGGGCCCGGGCCGGGAAAAACTGTTTTTT.

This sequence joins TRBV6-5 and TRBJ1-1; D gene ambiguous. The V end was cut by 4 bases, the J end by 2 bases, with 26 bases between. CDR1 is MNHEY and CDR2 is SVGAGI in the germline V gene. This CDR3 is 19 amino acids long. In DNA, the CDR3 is TGTGCCAGCAGTTCCGACCTGATGTCGCAGAAGAGTAGAAACACTGAAGCTTTCTTT. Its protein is CASSSDLMSQKSRNTEAFF.

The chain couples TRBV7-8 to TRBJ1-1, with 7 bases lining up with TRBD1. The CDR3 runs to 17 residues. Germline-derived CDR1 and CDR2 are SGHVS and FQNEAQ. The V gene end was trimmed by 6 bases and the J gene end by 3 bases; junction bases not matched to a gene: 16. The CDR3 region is CASRVIGEAGGDTEAFF. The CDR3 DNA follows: TGTGCCAGCAGGGTTATAGGGGAGGCAGGGGGGGACACTGAAGCTTTCTTT.

The CDR3 region is CASSLGRQALWGYTF. CDR3 nucleotides: TGTGCCAGCAGCTTAGGTCGACAGGCCCTCTGGGGCTACACCTTC. The V and J genes are TRBV7-4 and TRBJ1-2; D may be TRBD1 (6 bases). The germline V gene encodes CDR1 SGHVT and CDR2 SQSDAQ. V lost 1 base and J 8 bases, leaving 17 bases between the germline ends. CDR3 length equals 15 residues.

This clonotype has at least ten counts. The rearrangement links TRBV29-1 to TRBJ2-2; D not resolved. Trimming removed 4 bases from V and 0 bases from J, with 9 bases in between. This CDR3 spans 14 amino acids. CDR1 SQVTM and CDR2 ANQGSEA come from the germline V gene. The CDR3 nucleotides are TGCAGCGTTGTGGGCCAGACGAACACCGGGGAGCTGTTTTTT. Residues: CSVVGQTNTGELFF.

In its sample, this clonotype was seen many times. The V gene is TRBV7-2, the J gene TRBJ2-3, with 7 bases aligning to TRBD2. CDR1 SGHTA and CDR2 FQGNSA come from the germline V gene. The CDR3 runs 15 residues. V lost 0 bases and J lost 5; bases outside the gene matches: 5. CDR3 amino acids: CASSLAGRAEDTQYF. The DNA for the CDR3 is TGTGCCAGCAGCTTAGCGGGGAGGGCGGAAGATACGCAGTATTTT.

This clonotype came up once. CDR3 loop: CAISETSVYNEQFF. The CDR3 DNA follows: TGTGCCATCAGTGAGACTAGCGTCTACAATGAGCAGTTCTTC. The chain combines TRBV10-3 with TRBJ2-1; TRBD2 matches 7 bases. The V and J ends lost 2 bases and 3 bases, in that order; junction bases with no gene match: 1. This CDR3 region has 14 residues. The germline V gene encodes CDR1 ENHRY and CDR2 SYGVKD.

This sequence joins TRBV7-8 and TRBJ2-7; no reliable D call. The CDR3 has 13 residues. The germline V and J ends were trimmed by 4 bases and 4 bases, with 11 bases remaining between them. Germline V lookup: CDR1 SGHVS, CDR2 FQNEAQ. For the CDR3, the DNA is TGTGCCAGCAGCTCCTCGGACGTATACGAGCAGTACGTC. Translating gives CASSSSDVYEQYV.

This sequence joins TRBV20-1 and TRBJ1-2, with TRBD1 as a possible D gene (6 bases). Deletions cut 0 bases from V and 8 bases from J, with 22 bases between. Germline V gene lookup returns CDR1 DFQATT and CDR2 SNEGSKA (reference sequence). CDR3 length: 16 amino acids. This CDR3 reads CSARDSRDTSRGGYTF. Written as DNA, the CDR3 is TGCAGTGCTAGAGATAGCCGGGACACGTCCCGCGGGGGCTACACCTTC.

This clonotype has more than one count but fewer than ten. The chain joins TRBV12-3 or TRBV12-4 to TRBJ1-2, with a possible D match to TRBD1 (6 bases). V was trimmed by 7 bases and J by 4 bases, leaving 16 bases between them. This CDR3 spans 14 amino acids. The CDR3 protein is CASTQQGSLYGYTF. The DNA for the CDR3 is TGTGCCAGCACCCAACAGGGCTCCCTCTATGGCTACACCTTC.

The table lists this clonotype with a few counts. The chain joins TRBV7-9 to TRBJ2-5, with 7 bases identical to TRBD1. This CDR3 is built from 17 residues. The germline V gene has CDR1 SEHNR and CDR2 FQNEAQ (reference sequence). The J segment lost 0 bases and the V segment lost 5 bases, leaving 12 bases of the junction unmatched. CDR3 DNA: TGTGCCAGCAGCAGACCGGGACAGCGACTGTACCAAGAGACCCAGTACTTC. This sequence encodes CASSRPGQRLYQETQYF.

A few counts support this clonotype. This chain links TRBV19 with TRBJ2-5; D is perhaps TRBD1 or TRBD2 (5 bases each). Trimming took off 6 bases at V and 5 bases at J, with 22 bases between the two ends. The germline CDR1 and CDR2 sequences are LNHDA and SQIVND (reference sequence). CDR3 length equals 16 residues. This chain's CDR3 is CASRSSGTGWDETQYF. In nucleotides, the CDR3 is TGTGCCAGTAGAAGCTCCGGGACGGGCTGGGACGAGACCCAGTACTTC.

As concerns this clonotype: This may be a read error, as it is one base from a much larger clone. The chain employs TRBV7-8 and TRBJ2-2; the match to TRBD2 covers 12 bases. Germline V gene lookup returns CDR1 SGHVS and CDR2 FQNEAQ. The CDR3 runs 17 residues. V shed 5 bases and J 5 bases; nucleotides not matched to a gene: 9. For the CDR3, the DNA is TGTGCCAGCAGCATACTAGCGGGGGGCCCCTTGACCGGGGAGCTGTTTTTT. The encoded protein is CASSILAGGPLTGELFF.

The chain's CDR3 is CASSLGGGGSDDYTF. DNA of the CDR3: TGTGCCAGCAGCTTGGGCGGGGGCGGTTCTGATGACTACACCTTC. V usage is TRBV7-9 and J usage is TRBJ1-2; tentative D call: TRBD1 (6 bases). CDR3 length: 15 amino acids. Trimming removed 3 bases at V and 10 bases at J, with 21 bases between. Germline CDR1 and CDR2: SEHNR and FQNEAQ (reference sequence). Variable domain in full (rest from reference TRBV7-9 and TRBJ1-2): DTGVSQNPRHKITKRGQNVTFRCDPISEHNRLYWYRQTLGQGPEFLTYFQNEAQLEKSRLLSDRFSAERPKGSFSTLEIQRTEQGDSAMYLCASSLGGGGSDDYTFGSGTRLTVV.